This TCR beta chain derives from a study of blood T cell repertoires in COVID-19. Whole-study context: Donors in the United States, Italy and Spain gave samples during acute or convalescent COVID-19. T cells, B-cell-depleted T cells, or PBMCs provided the cDNA or gDNA that served as material.

Per the study methods: Estimates of nucleated cell counts were drawn from the amplification of reference gene primers. Profiling relied on immunoSEQ multiplex PCR, and the TCRdb table lists in-frame clones only, not all of them. V and J calls plus clone size are reproduced from that table; the DNA served to infer D and trimming. Here the sample spans hundreds of thousands of clones, 88% being singletons. Seattle cases were enrolled at active infection and followed longitudinally. The clonotype was recovered from a woman aged 30 to 39 with COVID-19, enrolled during active disease. The sample was peripheral blood.

CDR3 protein: CASSRGGSSNQPQHF. The DNA of the CDR3 is TGTGCCAGTTCCCGGGGGGGCAGCAGCAATCAGCCCCAGCATTTT. This chain joins TRBV7-9 and TRBJ1-5; D may be TRBD1 (6 bases). The germline V gene encodes CDR1 SEHNR and CDR2 FQNEAQ (reference sequence). V lost 9 bases to trimming and J lost 1 base, with 16 bases between them. CDR3 length: 15 amino acids.